These 20 T cell receptor beta chains originate from one sample sequenced in a study of spatial heterogeneity in lung cancer. The time point: sample taken at primary tumor resection. No antigen is known for these receptors. TCRdb independently ran MiXCR on the 5' RACE reads; one entry per CDR3 protein. The sample includes 10,000 to 15,000 distinct CDR3 sequences, over 6.5% of them seen just once. General study results and limits: Tumor mutation counts were tracked by expanded intratumoral alpha and beta TCR counts.

The sample consisted of lung tumor tissue, taken at surgery. The receptors were gathered from a female donor with early-stage non-small cell lung cancer.

This clonotype showed up many times. The chain employs TRBV7-3 and TRBJ1-1; D not certain. V was pared by 6 bases and J by 1 base, with 9 bases between. The CDR3 loop spans 13 amino acids. The germline CDR1 and CDR2 sequences are SGHTA and FQGTGA. This CDR3 is CASRTQRNTEAFF. For the CDR3, the DNA is TGTGCCAGCAGGACCCAGAGGAACACTGAAGCTTTCTTT.

The chain recombines TRBV7-2 with TRBJ2-3, with TRBD2 matching 7 bases. This CDR3 is built from 15 residues. J gave up 6 bases and V 0 bases, and 6 bases lay outside the gene matches. Germline values: CDR1 SGHTA, CDR2 FQGNSA. The CDR3 DNA reads as TGTGCCAGCAGCTTAGCGGGAGGGCCTGGTGATACGCAGTATTTT. Protein product: CASSLAGGPGDTQYF.

The chain joins TRBV28 to TRBJ2-7; 9 bases match TRBD2. The length of the CDR3 is 16 residues. CDR1 and CDR2 from the germline V gene are MDHEN and SYDVKM. Trimming at V came to 1 base and at J to 0 bases, leaving 4 bases not matched to a gene. The CDR3 DNA is TGTGCCAGCAGTTTATTACTAGCGGGCAGCTCCTACGAGCAGTACTTC. As protein: CASSLLLAGSSYEQYF.

There are many counts of this clonotype. The rearrangement uses TRBV5-4 and TRBJ1-4; 7 positions agree with TRBD1. Germline CDR1 is SGHNT and CDR2 is YYREEE (reference sequence). The CDR3 extends over 15 amino acids. The J segment lost 3 bases and the V segment lost 2 bases, leaving 4 bases of the junction unmatched. CDR3 residues: CASSFDRDANEKLFF. CDR3 coding DNA: TGTGCCAGCAGCTTCGACAGGGACGCTAATGAAAAACTGTTTTTT.

Sample share makes this clonotype medium-sized. The rearrangement links TRBV7-2 to TRBJ2-7; D possibly corresponds to TRBD2 (5 bases). CDR3 length: 13 amino acids. Trimming shortened V by 5 bases and J by 7 bases, and 15 bases separated the two germline ends. The germline V gene has CDR1 SGHTA and CDR2 FQGNSA. The CDR3: CASSPDLEGEQYF. CDR3 nucleotides: TGTGCCAGCAGCCCGGACCTAGAGGGAGAGCAGTACTTC.

By share of the sample, this clonotype is medium-sized (0.01 to 0.1%). The gene calls are TRBV28 and TRBJ2-2; 7 bases are shared with TRBD1. This CDR3 has 16 amino acids. V trimming: 2 bases; J trimming: 5 bases; junction bases outside the gene matches: 8. In germline, CDR1 is MDHEN, CDR2 SYDVKM. This CDR3 reads CASSLPGGAETGELFF. DNA for the CDR3: TGTGCCAGCAGTTTACCAGGGGGAGCGGAAACCGGGGAGCTGTTTTTT.

This clonotype ranks as medium-sized. The V call is TRBV20-1, the J call TRBJ2-7; 8 bases align to TRBD2. V lost 5 bases to trimming and J lost 6 bases; unmatched junction nucleotides: 6. The V gene's germline CDR1 is DFQATT and CDR2 SNEGSKA (reference sequence). This CDR3 region has 12 residues. CDR3 residues: CSAEREISEQYF. In DNA, the CDR3 is TGCAGTGCTGAGCGGGAGATAAGCGAGCAGTACTTC.

The chain joins TRBV3-1 to TRBJ1-2; D gene unclear. Per germline, CDR1 LGHDT and CDR2 YNNKEL (reference sequence). Deletions cut 1 base from V and 4 bases from J, with 10 bases between. The CDR3 totals 14 residues. The CDR3 region is CASSQGTFGYGYTF. In DNA form, the CDR3 reads TGTGCCAGCAGCCAAGGTACCTTTGGCTATGGCTACACCTTC.

Ten or more counts support this clonotype. This chain joins TRBV5-1 and TRBJ1-2; 7 nucleotides match TRBD1. Germline V gene lookup returns CDR1 SGHRS and CDR2 YFSETQ. The CDR3 has 15 residues. V was pared by 4 bases and J by 6 bases, with 12 bases of the junction left unmatched. This CDR3 is CASSPTTTGKDGYTF. The CDR3 coding sequence is TGCGCCAGCAGCCCCACAACGACAGGGAAGGATGGCTACACCTTC.

This clonotype ranks as medium-sized. V usage is TRBV6-5 and J usage is TRBJ2-4, with 9 bases fitting TRBD1. CDR3 length equals 14 residues. V was clipped by 4 bases and J by 9 bases; unmatched bases: 7. Germline V gives CDR1 MNHEY, CDR2 SVGAGI. The DNA of the CDR3 is TGTGCCAGCAGTTTTCGTACAGGGGGCTTCATTCAGTACTTC. Amino acids: CASSFRTGGFIQYF.

This clonotype was counted at least ten times. The chain combines TRBV6-6 with TRBJ2-3; TRBD2 aligns across 11 bases. The CDR3 consists of 19 residues. Germline V gene data show CDR1 as MNHNY and CDR2 as SVGAGI (reference sequence). V lost 6 bases and J lost 0; bases outside the gene matches: 14. This CDR3 is CASSYASGLAGRSTDTQYF. CDR3 nucleotides: TGTGCCAGCAGCTACGCCTCCGGACTAGCGGGCCGGAGCACAGATACGCAGTATTTT.

This clonotype was observed many times. The chain joins TRBV7-2 to TRBJ2-7; TRBD2 aligns across 12 bases. The CDR3 length is 13 residues. Germline CDR1 reads SGHTA; CDR2 reads FQGNSA. V was clipped by 5 bases and J by 6 bases; unmatched bases: 2. CDR3 sequence: CASSATSGSEQYF. CDR3 in DNA: TGTGCCAGCAGCGCGACTAGCGGGAGCGAGCAGTACTTC.

This clonotype ranks as medium-sized (0.01 to 0.1%). The gene calls are TRBV4-2 and TRBJ2-5, with 7 bases lining up with TRBD1. J was trimmed by 5 bases and V by 2 bases; bases with no gene match: 11. The length of the CDR3 is 16 residues. Germline CDR1 reads LGHNA; CDR2 reads YNFKEQ. CDR3: CASSQLGQAPTETQYF. The CDR3 nucleotides are TGTGCCAGCAGCCAACTAGGACAGGCCCCGACGGAGACCCAGTACTTC.

In its sample, this clonotype ranks as medium-sized. This chain joins TRBV9 and TRBJ2-3, with D maybe TRBD2 (6 bases). Trimming pared 5 bases from V and 2 bases from J, leaving 15 bases between. The CDR3 totals 15 residues. Germline V lookup: CDR1 SGDLS, CDR2 YYNGEE. The CDR3 loop is CASSERGLDTDTQYF. The DNA for the CDR3 is TGTGCCAGCAGTGAGAGGGGACTCGACACAGATACGCAGTATTTT.

This clonotype was counted a few times. The rearrangement joins TRBV7-2 to TRBJ2-4; possible D gene TRBD2, 7 bases. The CDR3 totals 16 residues. The germline gives CDR1 SGHTA, CDR2 FQGNSA. Trimming took off 4 bases at V and 0 bases at J, with 13 bases between the two ends. The CDR3: CASSSEGGLAKNIQYF. In nucleotides, the CDR3 is TGTGCCAGCAGCTCCGAGGGGGGGCTAGCCAAAAACATTCAGTACTTC.

This clonotype is categorized as medium-sized. V and J are TRBV20-1 and TRBJ2-1; TRBD2 might be the D (5 bases). CDR3 length equals 16 residues. Germline loops: CDR1 DFQATT, CDR2 SNEGSKA (reference sequence). V was clipped by 6 bases and J by 1 base, with 19 bases between them. The CDR3 coding sequence is TGCAGTGCCCTTTTGGGGAGTCGAGGGTCCTACAATGAGCAGTTCTTC. It is translated as CSALLGSRGSYNEQFF.

This clonotype has more than one count but fewer than ten. The rearrangement joins TRBV7-2 to TRBJ2-2; 10 positions agree with TRBD1. Germline CDR1 reads SGHTA; CDR2 reads FQGNSA. V shed 6 bases, J shed 4 bases, and the junction held 8 bases outside the gene matches. The CDR3 is 16 residues long. The DNA for the CDR3 is TGTGCCAGCAGGAAAGGGACAGGGGTGAGCACCGGGGAGCTGTTTTTT. This sequence encodes CASRKGTGVSTGELFF.

Judged by abundance, this clonotype is medium-sized. The chain carries TRBV6-2 or TRBV6-3 and TRBJ1-1; D is undetermined. The germline gives CDR1 MNHEY, CDR2 SVGEGT. The CDR3 loop spans 17 amino acids. V was cut by 2 bases and J by 1 base, with 17 bases left in between. In DNA form, the CDR3 reads TGTGCCAGCAGTTACCCTGTCGACCGAAGCTGGAACACTGAAGCTTTCTTT. Its protein is CASSYPVDRSWNTEAFF.

V usage is TRBV7-2 and J usage is TRBJ1-1; the D is unclear. V lost 4 bases and J lost 4, with 7 bases in between. The CDR3 has 12 residues. Germline CDR1 is SGHTA and CDR2 is FQGNSA. CDR3 sequence (DNA): TGTGCCAGCAGCTATGAGTTCACTGAAGCTTTCTTT. Its translation is CASSYEFTEAFF.

Ten or more counts support this clonotype. V and J are TRBV9 and TRBJ2-7; TRBD1 matches at 7 bases. This CDR3 region has 14 residues. Germline assignment: CDR1 SGDLS and CDR2 YYNGEE. V was clipped by 4 bases and J by 3 bases; unmatched bases: 7. CDR3: CASSPRDRVYEQYF. In DNA form, the CDR3 reads TGTGCCAGCAGCCCCCGCGACAGGGTCTACGAGCAGTACTTC.